These 18 T cell receptor beta chains originate from one sample sequenced in a study of CD8 T cells in Susac syndrome. cDNA came from about 0.51 to 1 ug RNA primed by random hexamers. MiXCR, run by TCRdb on the immunoSEQ multiplex PCR reads, gives a single entry per CDR3 protein. Altogether around 130,000 distinct CDR3 sequences are present, 94% being singletons, with the ten largest covering about 0.098%. Material for sequencing was CD4+ T cells from PBMCs. The origin of the receptors is a human donor in good health.

The chain carries TRBV19 and TRBJ2-2; D not resolved. Germline V lookup: CDR1 LNHDA, CDR2 SQIVND (reference sequence). The CDR3 extends over 14 amino acids. V dropped 7 bases and J dropped 1 base, with 10 bases sitting between them. The CDR3 region is CASTETGNTGELFF. In nucleotides, the CDR3 is TGTGCCAGTACCGAGACCGGGAACACCGGGGAGCTGTTTTTT.

The rearrangement links TRBV30 to TRBJ2-7, with D hard to call. The CDR3 consists of 13 residues. The germline V gene has CDR1 GTSNPN and CDR2 SVGIG (reference sequence). V lost 0 bases and J 4 bases, leaving 10 bases between the germline ends. This CDR3 is CAWSVRPEYEQYF. CDR3 nucleotide sequence: TGTGCCTGGAGTGTAAGACCTGAATACGAGCAGTACTTC.

This sequence joins TRBV30 and TRBJ1-2; D unclear. The CDR3 has 13 amino acids. Germline V gives CDR1 GTSNPN, CDR2 SVGIG (reference sequence). V was clipped by 8 bases and J by 7 bases, with 20 bases between them. In DNA, the CDR3 is TGTGCCGCCACGAGGGAGGCTTCGCGTGGCTACACCTTC. This gives the protein CAATREASRGYTF. The full variable domain, completed using reference TRBV30 and TRBJ1-2, is SQTIHQWPATLVQPVGSPLSLECTVEGTSNPNLYWYRQAAGRGLQLLFYSVGIGQISSEVPQNLSASRPQDRQFILSSKKLLLSDSGFYLCAATREASRGYTFGSGTRLTVV.

The rearrangement joins TRBV18 to TRBJ2-7, with D possibly matching TRBD2 (6 bases). Germline CDR1 is KGHSH and CDR2 is LQKENI. This CDR3 spans 14 amino acids. V was shortened by 6 bases and J by 6 bases, with 18 bases between the two germline ends. The CDR3 DNA sequence: TGTGCCAGCTCCCTGGAGGGAAATGGTCGCGAGCAGTACTTC. Translated, it gives CASSLEGNGREQYF.

This chain connects TRBV29-1 to TRBJ2-2, with D maybe TRBD2 (6 bases). Germline values: CDR1 SQVTM, CDR2 ANQGSEA. Trimming pared 3 bases from V and 2 bases from J, leaving 13 bases between. The length of the CDR3 is 15 residues. In DNA, the CDR3 is TGCAGCGTTGAGATAAGGGGAGGAAACACCGGGGAGCTGTTTTTT. This sequence encodes CSVEIRGGNTGELFF.

The chain links TRBV6-5 to TRBJ2-2; D remains unclear. This CDR3 comprises 14 residues. Germline V gives CDR1 MNHEY, CDR2 SVGAGI. Trimming left V 7 bases short and J 0 bases short, with 9 bases between. The CDR3 reads CASTKAANTGELFF. The DNA of the CDR3 is TGTGCCAGCACCAAGGCGGCGAACACCGGGGAGCTGTTTTTT.

CDR3 sequence: CASSPRGDNEQFF. The CDR3 coding sequence is TGTGCCAGCTCACCTCGAGGGGACAATGAGCAGTTCTTC. The rearrangement uses TRBV18 and TRBJ2-1, with D perhaps given as TRBD1 or TRBD2 (5 bases each). The CDR3 consists of 13 residues. Between the trimmed V and J ends, which lost 3 bases and 5 bases, there was a span of 8 bases. CDR1 and CDR2 from the germline V gene are KGHSH and LQKENI.

The chain is built from TRBV7-9 and TRBJ2-3; 9 positions agree with TRBD2. There are 14 residues in the CDR3. The V and J ends lost 7 bases and 1 base, in that order; junction bases with no gene match: 3. In germline, CDR1 is SEHNR, CDR2 FQNEAQ (reference sequence). CDR3 in amino acids: CASTGTSRTDTQYF. CDR3 nucleotide sequence: TGTGCCAGCACCGGGACTAGCCGCACAGATACGCAGTATTTT. Full variable domain (outside the CDR3, taken from reference TRBV7-9 and TRBJ2-3): DTGVSQNPRHKITKRGQNVTFRCDPISEHNRLYWYRQTLGQGPEFLTYFQNEAQLEKSRLLSDRFSAERPKGSFSTLEIQRTEQGDSAMYLCASTGTSRTDTQYFGPGTRLTVL.

The chain has TRBV12-3 or TRBV12-4 and TRBJ2-2, with D perhaps matching TRBD1 (5 bases). The CDR3 is 14 residues long. V gave up 5 bases and J gave up 4 bases, with 11 bases separating them. The CDR3 sequence is CASSPGLGTGELFF. The CDR3 DNA is TGTGCCAGCAGTCCAGGGTTGGGCACCGGGGAGCTGTTTTTT.

This sequence joins TRBV28 and TRBJ1-1; TRBD1 aligns across 7 bases. The CDR3 sequence is 14 residues long. Germline loops: CDR1 MDHEN, CDR2 SYDVKM. The trim removed 8 bases at V and 0 bases at J, leaving 6 bases unmatched. CDR3 loop: CASSSGQLNTEAFF. The CDR3 DNA sequence: TGTGCCAGCTCCTCGGGACAGCTGAACACTGAAGCTTTCTTT.

The chain links TRBV12-3 or TRBV12-4 to TRBJ1-5; 8 bases fit TRBD1. CDR3 length equals 16 residues. V lost 5 bases to trimming and J lost 0 bases; unmatched junction nucleotides: 6. In DNA, the CDR3 is TGTGCCAGCAGTCCTGGACAGGGCGATAGCAATCAGCCCCAGCATTTT. Protein product: CASSPGQGDSNQPQHF.

The chain carries TRBV12-3 or TRBV12-4 and TRBJ2-1; D gene uncertain. This CDR3 region has 16 residues. V lost 6 bases to trimming and J lost 0 bases, with 15 bases between them. CDR3 sequence: CASSPDGKISYNEQFF. In DNA form, the CDR3 reads TGTGCCAGCAGCCCGGACGGCAAAATCTCCTACAATGAGCAGTTCTTC.

The rearrangement joins TRBV6-1 to TRBJ1-1; D perhaps matches TRBD1 (6 bases). This CDR3 comprises 17 residues. Trimming removed 5 bases at V and 0 bases at J, with 19 bases between. From germline, CDR1 is MNHNS and CDR2 SASEGT. CDR3 in amino acids: CASSLKGGQGMNTEAFF. The CDR3 nucleotides read TGTGCCAGCAGTCTCAAAGGCGGGCAGGGGATGAACACTGAAGCTTTCTTT.

The genes are TRBV20-1 and TRBJ2-6; 11 positions agree with TRBD1. The CDR3 spans 16 residues. The ends lost 8 bases at V and 2 bases at J; junction bases unmatched: 8. Germline V lookup: CDR1 DFQATT, CDR2 SNEGSKA (reference sequence). The CDR3 is CSPVGTGGTGANVLTF. The CDR3 nucleotides read TGCAGTCCTGTGGGGACAGGGGGGACTGGGGCCAACGTCCTGACTTTC.

The rearrangement links TRBV5-6 to TRBJ2-5, with 7 bases fitting TRBD2. Trimming cost V 3 bases and J 5 bases; bases outside gene matches: 13. This CDR3 comprises 16 residues. CDR1 is SGHDT and CDR2 is YYEEEE in the germline V gene. The DNA of the CDR3 is TGTGCCAGCAGCTCTTCTGGGAGGGGTGGCAGGGAGACCCAGTACTTC. This sequence encodes CASSSSGRGGRETQYF.

The chain combines TRBV7-9 with TRBJ1-4; no definite D call. The CDR3 has 17 residues. The germline V gene encodes CDR1 SEHNR and CDR2 FQNEAQ (reference sequence). Trimming pared 2 bases from V and 3 bases from J, leaving 16 bases between. Here the CDR3 reads CASSLTPSTLANEKLFF. CDR3 bases: TGTGCCAGCAGCTTAACACCCTCGACCCTCGCTAATGAAAAACTGTTTTTT.

The chain recombines TRBV20-1 with TRBJ2-3, with D perhaps given as TRBD1 or TRBD2 (5 bases each). CDR3 length: 14 residues. Germline V lookup: CDR1 DFQATT, CDR2 SNEGSKA (reference sequence). V gave up 1 base and J gave up 4 bases, with 12 bases separating them. CDR3 amino acids: CSARVWLGADTQYF. CDR3 in DNA: TGCAGTGCTAGAGTTTGGCTGGGGGCAGATACGCAGTATTTT.

This sequence joins TRBV28 and TRBJ2-5; D possibly matches TRBD1 or TRBD2 (5 bases each). V shed 2 bases and J shed 5 bases, with 9 bases lying between them. The CDR3 length is 13 residues. Germline V gene sequence: CDR1 MDHEN, CDR2 SYDVKM. The DNA of the CDR3 is TGTGCCAGCAGTTTAGGGACCATGGAGACCCAGTACTTC. Translated, it gives CASSLGTMETQYF.